The TCR beta chain under discussion was sequenced for a study of graft-versus-host responses after intestinal transplantation. Looking at the study overall: Recipients uniformly received anti-thymocyte globulin induction, followed by tacrolimus and steroids for approximately 3 years.

The protocol was immunoSEQ multiplex PCR, while the TCRdb copy is restricted to in-frame clones and leaves out a portion. The profile covers more than 95,000 clones, with 75% to 95% appearing a single time and roughly 0.2% taken by the ten largest. Points on this clone: What it recognizes is unknown.

Overall study results and limits: Some GvH clones were seen earlier in gut or blood, suggesting intestinal origin.

Germline-derived CDR1 and CDR2 are LGHNA and YNFKEQ. Between the trimmed V and J ends, which lost 1 base and 5 bases, there was a span of 17 bases. The CDR3 length is 17 residues. The chain carries TRBV4-2 and TRBJ1-4, with D uncertain. The TCR sequence derives from a human donor who received an intestinal transplant. Sequencing was performed on unstimulated CD4+ T cells sorted from spleen or lymph node cells, taken before intestinal transplant. The CDR3 loop is CASSQGGLERRNEKLFF. In DNA form, the CDR3 reads TGTGCCAGCAGCCAAGGAGGACTTGAACGGCGGAATGAAAAACTGTTTTTT.